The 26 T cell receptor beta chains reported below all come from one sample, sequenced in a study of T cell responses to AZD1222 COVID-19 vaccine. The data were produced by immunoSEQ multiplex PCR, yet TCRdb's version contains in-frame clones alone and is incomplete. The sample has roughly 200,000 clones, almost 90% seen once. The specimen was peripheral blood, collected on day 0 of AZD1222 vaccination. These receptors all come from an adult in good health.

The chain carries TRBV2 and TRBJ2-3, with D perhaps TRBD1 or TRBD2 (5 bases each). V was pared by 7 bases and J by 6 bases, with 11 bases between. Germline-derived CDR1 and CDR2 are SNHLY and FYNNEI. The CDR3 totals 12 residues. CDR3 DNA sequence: TGTGCCAGCACTAGGGACGCCGATACGCAGTATTTT. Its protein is CASTRDADTQYF.

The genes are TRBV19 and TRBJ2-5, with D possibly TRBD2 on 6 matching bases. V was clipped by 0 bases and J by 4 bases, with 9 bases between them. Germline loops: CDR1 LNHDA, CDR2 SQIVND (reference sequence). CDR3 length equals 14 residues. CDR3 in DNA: TGTGCCAGTAGTATAGATCGGAGGGGAGAGACCCAGTACTTC. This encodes CASSIDRRGETQYF.

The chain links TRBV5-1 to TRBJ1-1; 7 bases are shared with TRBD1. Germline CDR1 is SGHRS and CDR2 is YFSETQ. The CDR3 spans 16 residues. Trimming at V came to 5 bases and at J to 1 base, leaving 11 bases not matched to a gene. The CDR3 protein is CASRPSYRGTNTEAFF. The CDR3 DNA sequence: TGCGCCAGCAGACCCTCATACAGGGGAACGAACACTGAAGCTTTCTTT.

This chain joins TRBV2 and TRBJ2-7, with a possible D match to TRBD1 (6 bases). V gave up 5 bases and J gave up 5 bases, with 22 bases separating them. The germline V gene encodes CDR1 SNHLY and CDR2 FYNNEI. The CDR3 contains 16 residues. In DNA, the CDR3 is TGTGCCAGCAGTACCCGGGACACGACACTACAAAACGAGCAGTACTTC. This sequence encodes CASSTRDTTLQNEQYF.

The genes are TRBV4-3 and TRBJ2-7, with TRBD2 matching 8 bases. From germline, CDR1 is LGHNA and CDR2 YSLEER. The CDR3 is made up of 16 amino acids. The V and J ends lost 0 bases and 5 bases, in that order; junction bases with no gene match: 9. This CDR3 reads CASSQDSGGAGNEQYF. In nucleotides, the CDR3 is TGCGCCAGCAGCCAAGACAGCGGGGGCGCCGGGAACGAGCAGTACTTC.

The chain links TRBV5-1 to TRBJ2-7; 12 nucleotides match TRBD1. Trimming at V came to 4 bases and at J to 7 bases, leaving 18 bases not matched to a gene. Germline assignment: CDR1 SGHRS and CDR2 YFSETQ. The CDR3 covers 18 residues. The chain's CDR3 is CASSLRDDWDRGRREQYF. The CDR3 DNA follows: TGCGCCAGCAGCCTCCGGGACGACTGGGACAGGGGGCGAAGGGAGCAGTACTTC.

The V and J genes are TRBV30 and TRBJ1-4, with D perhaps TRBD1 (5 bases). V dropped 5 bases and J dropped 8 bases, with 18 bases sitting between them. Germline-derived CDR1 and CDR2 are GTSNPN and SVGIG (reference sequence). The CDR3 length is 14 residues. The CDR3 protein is CAWEWGQVGEKLFF. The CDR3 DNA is TGTGCCTGGGAATGGGGCCAGGTTGGAGAAAAACTGTTTTTT. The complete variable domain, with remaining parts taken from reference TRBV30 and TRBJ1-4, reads SQTIHQWPATLVQPVGSPLSLECTVEGTSNPNLYWYRQAAGRGLQLLFYSVGIGQISSEVPQNLSASRPQDRQFILSSKKLLLSDSGFYLCAWEWGQVGEKLFFGSGTQLSVL.

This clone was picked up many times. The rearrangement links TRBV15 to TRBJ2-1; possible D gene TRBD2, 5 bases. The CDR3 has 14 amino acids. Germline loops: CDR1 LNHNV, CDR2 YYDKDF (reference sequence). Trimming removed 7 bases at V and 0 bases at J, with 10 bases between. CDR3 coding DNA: TGTGCCACCAACGAGGGTAACTCCTACAATGAGCAGTTCTTC. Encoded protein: CATNEGNSYNEQFF.

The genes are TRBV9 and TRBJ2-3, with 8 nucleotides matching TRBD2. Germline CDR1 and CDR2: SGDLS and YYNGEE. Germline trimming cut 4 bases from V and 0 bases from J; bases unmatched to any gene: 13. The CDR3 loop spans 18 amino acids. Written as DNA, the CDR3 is TGTGCCAGCAGCTTACCCCTGGCCGGGGGGGCCAGCACAGATACGCAGTATTTT. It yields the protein CASSLPLAGGASTDTQYF.

The chain's CDR3 is CASSTGASHEQYF. The CDR3 DNA is TGTGCCAGCAGTACCGGGGCTAGCCACGAGCAGTACTTC. V gene TRBV7-9 combines with J gene TRBJ2-7, with D perhaps being TRBD1 or TRBD2 (5 bases each). The ends were cut back, 6 bases at V and 5 bases at J, with 14 bases in the middle. CDR3 length: 13 residues. Germline V CDR1 and CDR2: SEHNR, FQNEAQ (reference sequence).

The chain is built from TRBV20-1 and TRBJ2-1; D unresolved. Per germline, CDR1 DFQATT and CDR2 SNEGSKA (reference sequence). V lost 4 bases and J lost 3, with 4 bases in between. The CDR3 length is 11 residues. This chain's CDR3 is CSAILYNEQFF. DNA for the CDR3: TGCAGTGCTATTCTCTACAATGAGCAGTTCTTC.

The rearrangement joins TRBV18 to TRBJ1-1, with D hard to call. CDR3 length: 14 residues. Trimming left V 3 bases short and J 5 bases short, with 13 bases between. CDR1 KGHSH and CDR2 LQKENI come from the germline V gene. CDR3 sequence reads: CASSPGGGRTEAFF. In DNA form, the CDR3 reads TGTGCCAGCTCACCGGGCGGAGGCAGGACTGAAGCTTTCTTT.

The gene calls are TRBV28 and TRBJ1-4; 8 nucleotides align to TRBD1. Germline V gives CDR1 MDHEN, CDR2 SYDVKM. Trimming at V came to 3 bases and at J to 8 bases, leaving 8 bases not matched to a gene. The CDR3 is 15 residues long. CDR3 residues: CASSFAQGGHEKLFF. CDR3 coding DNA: TGTGCCAGCAGTTTCGCACAGGGGGGACACGAAAAACTGTTTTTT.

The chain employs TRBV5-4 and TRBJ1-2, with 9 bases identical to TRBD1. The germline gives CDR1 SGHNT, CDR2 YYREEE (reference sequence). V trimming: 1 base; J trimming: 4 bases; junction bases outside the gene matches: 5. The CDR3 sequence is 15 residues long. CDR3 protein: CASSLIGTGSYGYTF. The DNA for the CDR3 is TGTGCCAGCAGCTTGATCGGGACAGGGAGCTATGGCTACACCTTC.

The CDR3 sequence is CASSLTTYGYTF. The CDR3 region has the DNA TGTGCCAGCAGCTTGACCACGTATGGCTACACCTTC. The rearrangement uses TRBV11-2 and TRBJ1-2; D remains ambiguous. From germline, CDR1 is SGHAT and CDR2 FQNNGV. The germline V and J ends were trimmed by 3 bases and 5 bases, with 7 bases remaining between them. The length of the CDR3 is 12 residues.

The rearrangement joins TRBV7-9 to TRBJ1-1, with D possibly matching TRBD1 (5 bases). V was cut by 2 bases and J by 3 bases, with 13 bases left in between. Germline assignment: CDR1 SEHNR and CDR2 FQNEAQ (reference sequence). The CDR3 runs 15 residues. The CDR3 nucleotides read TGTGCCAGCAGCTTAAGGCTGGGGCAGGACACTGAAGCTTTCTTT. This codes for CASSLRLGQDTEAFF.

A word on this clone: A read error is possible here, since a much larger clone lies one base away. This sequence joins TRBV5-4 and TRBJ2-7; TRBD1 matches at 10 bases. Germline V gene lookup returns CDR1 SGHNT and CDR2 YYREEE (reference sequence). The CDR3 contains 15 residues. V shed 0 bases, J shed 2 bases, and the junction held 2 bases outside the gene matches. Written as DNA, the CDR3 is TGTGCCAGCAGCTTGGAGGGACAGGGGCCCTACGAGCAGTACTTC. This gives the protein CASSLEGQGPYEQYF.

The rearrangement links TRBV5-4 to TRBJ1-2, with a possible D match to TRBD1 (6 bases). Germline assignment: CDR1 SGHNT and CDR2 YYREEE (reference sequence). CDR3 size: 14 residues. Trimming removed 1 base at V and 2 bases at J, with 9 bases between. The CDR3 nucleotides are TGTGCCAGCAGCTTGTCAACAGGGAACTATGGCTACACCTTC. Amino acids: CASSLSTGNYGYTF.

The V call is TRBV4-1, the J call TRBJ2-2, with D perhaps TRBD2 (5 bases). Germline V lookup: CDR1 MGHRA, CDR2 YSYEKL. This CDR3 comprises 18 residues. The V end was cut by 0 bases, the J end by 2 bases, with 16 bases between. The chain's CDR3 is CASSQEKGLADNTGELFF. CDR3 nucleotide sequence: TGCGCCAGCAGCCAAGAAAAAGGTCTAGCCGATAACACCGGGGAGCTGTTTTTT.

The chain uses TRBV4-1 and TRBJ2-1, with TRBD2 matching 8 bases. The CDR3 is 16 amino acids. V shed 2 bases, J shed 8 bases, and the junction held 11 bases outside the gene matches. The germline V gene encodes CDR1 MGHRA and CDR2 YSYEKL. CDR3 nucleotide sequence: TGCGCCAGCAGCCAACTAATATCGGGGGGGCTTCATGAGCAGTTCTTC. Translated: CASSQLISGGLHEQFF.

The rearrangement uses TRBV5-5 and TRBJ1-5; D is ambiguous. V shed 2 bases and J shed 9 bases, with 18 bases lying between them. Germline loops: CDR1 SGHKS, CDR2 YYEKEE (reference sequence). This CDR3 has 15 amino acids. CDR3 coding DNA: TGTGCCAGCAGCTTCTTTACATCGGACGGGTGGCCCCAGCATTTT. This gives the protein CASSFFTSDGWPQHF.

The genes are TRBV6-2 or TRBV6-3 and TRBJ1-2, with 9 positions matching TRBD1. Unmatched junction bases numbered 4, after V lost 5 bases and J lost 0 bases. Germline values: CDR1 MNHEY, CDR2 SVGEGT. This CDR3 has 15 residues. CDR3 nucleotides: TGTGCCAGCAGTCCCCGGACAGGGGCTAACTATGGCTACACCTTC. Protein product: CASSPRTGANYGYTF.

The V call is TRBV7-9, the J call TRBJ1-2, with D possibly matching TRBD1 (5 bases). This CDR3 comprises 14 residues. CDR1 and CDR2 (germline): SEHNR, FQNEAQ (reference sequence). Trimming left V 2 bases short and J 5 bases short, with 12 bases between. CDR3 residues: CASSLRRRGYGYTF. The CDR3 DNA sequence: TGTGCCAGCAGCTTACGCAGGCGGGGGTATGGCTACACCTTC.

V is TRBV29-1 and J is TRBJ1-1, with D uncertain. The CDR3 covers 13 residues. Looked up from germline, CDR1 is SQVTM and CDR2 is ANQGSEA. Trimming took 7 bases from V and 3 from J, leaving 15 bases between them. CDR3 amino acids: CSAGRAMDTEAFF. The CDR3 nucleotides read TGCAGCGCCGGAAGGGCTATGGACACTGAAGCTTTCTTT.

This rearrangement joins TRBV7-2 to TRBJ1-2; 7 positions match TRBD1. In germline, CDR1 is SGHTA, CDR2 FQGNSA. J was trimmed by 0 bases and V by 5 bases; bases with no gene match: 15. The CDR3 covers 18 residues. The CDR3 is CASSPHGRGQKTNYGYTF. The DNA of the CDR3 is TGTGCCAGCAGCCCACACGGGAGGGGACAGAAGACTAACTATGGCTACACCTTC.

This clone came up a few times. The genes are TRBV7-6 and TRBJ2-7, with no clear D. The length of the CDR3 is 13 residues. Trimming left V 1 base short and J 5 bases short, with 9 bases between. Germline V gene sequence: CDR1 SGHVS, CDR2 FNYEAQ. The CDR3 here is CASSLGALDEQYF. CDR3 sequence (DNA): TGTGCCAGCAGCTTAGGGGCCCTAGACGAGCAGTACTTC.